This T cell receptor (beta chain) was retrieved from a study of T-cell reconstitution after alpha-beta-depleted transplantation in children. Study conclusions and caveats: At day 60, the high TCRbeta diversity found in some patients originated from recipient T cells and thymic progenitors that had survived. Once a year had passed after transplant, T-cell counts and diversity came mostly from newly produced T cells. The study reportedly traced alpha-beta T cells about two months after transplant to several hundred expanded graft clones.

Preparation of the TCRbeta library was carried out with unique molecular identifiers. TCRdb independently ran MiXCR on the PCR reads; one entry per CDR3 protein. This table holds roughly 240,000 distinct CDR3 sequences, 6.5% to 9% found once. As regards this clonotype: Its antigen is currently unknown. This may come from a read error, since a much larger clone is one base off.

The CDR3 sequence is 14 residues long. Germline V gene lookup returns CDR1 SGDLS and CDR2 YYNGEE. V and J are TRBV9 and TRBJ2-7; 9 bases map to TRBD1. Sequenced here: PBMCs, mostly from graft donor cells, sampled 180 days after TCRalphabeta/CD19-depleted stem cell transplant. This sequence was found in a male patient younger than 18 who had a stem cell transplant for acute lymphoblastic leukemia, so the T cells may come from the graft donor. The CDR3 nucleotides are TGTGCCAGCAGCAAACAGGGGGCGAGCTACGAGCAGTGCTTC. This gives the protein CASSKQGASYEQCF.